This record concerns one T cell receptor (beta chain) sequence. The antigen remains unidentified. Germline loops: CDR1 LNHDA, CDR2 SQIVND (reference sequence). The CDR3 is 15 amino acids. J gave up 6 bases and V 5 bases, and 9 bases lay outside the gene matches. Libraries were prepared by immunoSEQ multiplex PCR; TCRdb keeps only in-frame clonotypes and omits some of them. The table records about 78,000 clones, roughly 87% of them present only once. This sample was taken from a study of OX40 agonist ivuxolimab in advanced cancers. Study-level background: Dose-escalation patients' cancers were hepatocellular carcinoma, melanoma, renal cell or head and neck cancer.

Points from the study as a whole: Patients who responded partially at 0.1-3.0 mg/kg showed clonal expansion ranking among the lowest.

The gene calls are TRBV19 and TRBJ2-2; 7 bases align to TRBD1. The specimen was CD4+ or CD8+ T cells sorted from blood, collected in a trial of the OX40 agonist ivuxolimab. The sequence derives from an adult with an advanced solid tumor such as melanoma, head and neck, liver or kidney cancer. The CDR3, as DNA: TGTGCCAGTAGTGGCAGGGGGATAGGGCCCGGGGAGCTGTTTTTT. Encoded protein: CASSGRGIGPGELFF.